Listed below are T cell receptor beta chains from one sample, sequenced in a study of early T cells in non-severe SARS-CoV-2 infection. TCRdb passed the 5' RACE reads through MiXCR, listing each CDR3 protein once. The data hold about 52,000 distinct CDR3 sequences, with about 8.2% observed a single time. What was sequenced was whole blood. The receptors were sampled from an adult who was a healthcare worker with PCR-confirmed SARS-CoV-2 infection or an uninfected control (not recorded which). The CDR3 runs from the conserved cysteine through the conserved F or W. The order of the fields is V gene, J gene, D gene, clone size, CDR3 protein, CDR3 DNA. A D gene is named only where the DNA matches it firmly. Some rows have no size entry. The others give once, few or many, or a class for an expanded clone.

>TRBV12-3/TRBV12-4|TRBJ1-2|.|.
CASTPGPPGGYTF
TGTGCCAGCACTCCCGGGCCCCCGGGGGGCTACACCTTC
>TRBV6-5|TRBJ1-5|.|few
CASSYSTAVNQPQHF
TGTGCCAGCAGTTACTCGACGGCCGTCAATCAGCCCCAGCATTTT
>TRBV25-1|TRBJ1-2|.|.
CASSDHNNEGYTF
TGTGCCAGCAGTGATCACAACAACGAGGGCTACACCTTC
>TRBV29-1|TRBJ2-1|TRBD1|few
CSAIDRGLYNEQFF
TGCAGCGCTATAGACAGGGGGCTCTACAATGAGCAGTTCTTC
>TRBV27|TRBJ1-1|.|few
CASRHNTEAFF
TGTGCCAGCAGACATAACACTGAAGCTTTCTTT
>TRBV11-1|TRBJ2-1|TRBD2|many
CASTRSGRAGNEQFF
TGTGCCAGCACCCGGAGCGGGAGGGCGGGCAATGAGCAGTTCTTC
>TRBV13|TRBJ2-1|TRBD2|.
CASSPLTSGDPTYNEQFF
TGTGCCAGCAGCCCGCTGACTAGCGGGGATCCAACCTACAATGAGCAGTTCTTC
>TRBV5-1|TRBJ2-7|TRBD1|few
CASSTTGNEQYF
TGCGCCAGCAGCACGACAGGGAACGAGCAGTACTTC
>TRBV12-3/TRBV12-4|TRBJ2-7|.|many
CASTPRRRSYEQYF
TGTGCCAGCACCCCTCGGCGCCGGTCCTACGAGCAGTACTTC
>TRBV7-2|TRBJ1-1|.|many
CASSLTRAWATEAFF
TGTGCCAGCAGCCTCACTAGGGCCTGGGCCACTGAAGCTTTCTTT
>TRBV29-1|TRBJ1-2|.|.
CSVGENYGYTF
TGCAGCGTTGGAGAGAACTATGGCTACACCTTC
>TRBV27|TRBJ2-1|TRBD2|.
CASSLLTSGVEQFF
TGTGCCAGCAGTTTACTGACTAGCGGGGTTGAGCAGTTCTTC
>TRBV6-5|TRBJ1-1|.|.
CASSYQRAGTEAFF
TGTGCCAGCAGTTACCAGAGGGCCGGAACTGAAGCTTTCTTT
>TRBV12-5|TRBJ2-3|.|many
CASGILLPTQYF
TGTGCTAGTGGTATCCTACTCCCTACGCAGTATTTT
>TRBV24-1|TRBJ2-5|.|.
CATSDFGEETQYF
TGTGCCACCAGTGATTTCGGGGAAGAGACCCAGTACTTC
>TRBV19|TRBJ1-5|.|.
CASRSDRRFNQPQHF
TGTGCCAGTAGATCGGACCGCCGATTCAATCAGCCCCAGCATTTT
>TRBV11-2|TRBJ2-2|.|.
CASGTVTGELFF
TGTGCCAGCGGGACGGTCACCGGGGAGCTGTTTTTT
>TRBV29-1|TRBJ1-1|.|.
CSVGQRYEAFF
TGCAGCGTTGGGCAGAGGTATGAAGCTTTCTTT
>TRBV19|TRBJ1-5|.|many
CASTATANQPQHF
TGTGCCAGTACCGCGACAGCGAATCAGCCCCAGCATTTT
>TRBV6-5|TRBJ1-1|.|many
CASRGGQWNTEAFF
TGTGCCAGCCGGGGTGGGCAATGGAACACTGAAGCTTTCTTT
>TRBV27|TRBJ2-6|.|.
CASSSWGAGANVLTF
TGTGCCAGCAGTTCTTGGGGGGCTGGGGCCAACGTCCTGACTTTC
>TRBV14|TRBJ2-3|TRBD1|few
CASSPDRADTQYF
TGTGCCAGCAGCCCCGACAGGGCAGATACGCAGTATTTT
>TRBV11-3|TRBJ2-5|.|few
CASSLKLAGQETQYF
TGTGCCAGCAGCTTAAAACTAGCAGGCCAAGAGACCCAGTACTTC
>TRBV7-9|TRBJ1-3|TRBD1|few
CASSPGTGPGNTIYF
TGTGCCAGCAGCCCAGGGACAGGTCCTGGAAACACCATATATTTT
>TRBV7-3|TRBJ1-1|.|.
CASSATRGNTEAFF
TGTGCCAGCAGCGCCACTCGAGGAAACACTGAAGCTTTCTTT
>TRBV19|TRBJ1-6|.|.
CASSMWGQTPLHF
TGTGCCAGTAGTATGTGGGGACAAACACCCCTCCACTTT
>TRBV5-5|TRBJ2-5|TRBD1|many
CASSLGPGQLQETQYF
TGTGCCAGCAGCTTGGGGCCGGGACAGCTACAAGAGACCCAGTACTTC
>TRBV10-3|TRBJ2-3|.|.
CATTGTDPTDTQYF
TGTGCCACAACGGGAACAGACCCCACAGATACGCAGTATTTT
>TRBV27|TRBJ2-7|.|few
CASSRGARGYEQYF
TGTGCCAGCAGCAGGGGGGCCAGGGGCTACGAGCAGTACTTC
>TRBV4-3|TRBJ1-4|TRBD1|many
CASADRGNEKLFF
TGCGCCAGCGCGGACAGGGGGAATGAAAAACTGTTTTTT
>TRBV6-5|TRBJ1-2|.|few
CASSYGQGNYGYTF
TGTGCCAGCAGTTACGGTCAGGGGAACTATGGCTACACCTTC
>TRBV12-3/TRBV12-4|TRBJ1-2|TRBD1|once
CASSSYRGHPLLANYGYTF
TGTGCCAGCAGTTCTTACAGGGGCCACCCTCTACTAGCTAACTATGGCTACACCTTC
>TRBV12-3/TRBV12-4|TRBJ1-5|.|few
CASSFGDLQPQHF
TGTGCCAGCAGTTTCGGGGATCTCCAGCCCCAGCATTTT
>TRBV4-1|TRBJ2-7|.|few
CASSVARVYEQYF
TGCGCCAGCAGTGTAGCCAGGGTATACGAGCAGTACTTC
>TRBV18|TRBJ1-1|.|.
CASSPLAALNTEAFF
TGTGCCAGCTCACCTCTGGCAGCCCTAAACACTGAAGCTTTCTTT
>TRBV20-1|TRBJ2-2|TRBD1|.
CSATRDRRNTGELFF
TGCAGTGCTACCCGGGACAGGAGAAACACCGGGGAGCTGTTTTTT
>TRBV29-1|TRBJ1-2|.|.
CSVVGHFVSYGYTF
TGCAGCGTCGTTGGACACTTTGTCTCCTATGGCTACACCTTC
>TRBV20-1|TRBJ2-1|TRBD2|.
CSASGGNEQFF
TGCAGTGCTAGCGGGGGGAATGAGCAGTTCTTC
>TRBV7-6|TRBJ2-3|TRBD2|.
CASSSSGGTDTQYF
TGTGCCAGCAGCTCCAGCGGGGGCACAGATACGCAGTATTTT
>TRBV12-3/TRBV12-4|TRBJ1-6|.|many
CASSLNQDSSPLHF
TGTGCCAGCAGTTTGAACCAGGACAGCTCACCCCTCCACTTT
>TRBV5-1|TRBJ2-1|TRBD2|few
CASSLALAGAEGEQFF
TGCGCCAGCAGCTTGGCCTTAGCGGGAGCGGAGGGTGAGCAGTTCTTC
>TRBV7-2|TRBJ1-2|TRBD1|few
CASSLGDSPYTF
TGTGCCAGCAGCTTAGGGGACAGCCCATACACCTTC
>TRBV5-4|TRBJ2-7|.|few
CASSLAAGISYEQYF
TGTGCCAGCAGCTTGGCCGCGGGGATCTCCTACGAGCAGTACTTC
>TRBV13|TRBJ2-2|TRBD2|many
CASSLVLAGVDTGELFF
TGTGCCAGCAGCTTAGTACTAGCGGGAGTAGACACCGGGGAGCTGTTTTTT
>TRBV20-1|TRBJ2-1|TRBD2|.
CSASRLAGPGEQFF
TGCAGTGCTTCAAGACTAGCGGGGCCCGGTGAGCAGTTCTTC
>TRBV29-1|TRBJ2-1|TRBD2|.
CSVAAGENYNEQFF
TGCAGCGTTGCGGCGGGAGAGAATTACAATGAGCAGTTCTTC
>TRBV7-3|TRBJ1-1|.|many
CASSRGGSTEAFF
TGTGCCAGCAGCAGGGGAGGTTCCACTGAAGCTTTCTTT